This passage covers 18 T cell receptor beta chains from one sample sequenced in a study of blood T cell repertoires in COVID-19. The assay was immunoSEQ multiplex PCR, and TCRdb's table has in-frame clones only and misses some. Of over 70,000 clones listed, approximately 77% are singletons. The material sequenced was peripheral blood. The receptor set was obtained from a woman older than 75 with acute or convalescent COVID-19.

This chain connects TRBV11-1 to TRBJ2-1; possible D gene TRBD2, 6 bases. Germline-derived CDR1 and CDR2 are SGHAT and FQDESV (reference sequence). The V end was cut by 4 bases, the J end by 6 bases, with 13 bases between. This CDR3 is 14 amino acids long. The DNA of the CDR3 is TGTGCCAGCAGCTCCCCTGGGACTTTCAATGAGCAGTTCTTC. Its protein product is CASSSPGTFNEQFF.

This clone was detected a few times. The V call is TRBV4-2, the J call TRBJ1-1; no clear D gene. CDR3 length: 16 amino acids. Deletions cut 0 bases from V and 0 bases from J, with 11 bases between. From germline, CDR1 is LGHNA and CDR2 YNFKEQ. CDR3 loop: CASSQDPTGMNTEAFF. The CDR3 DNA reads TGTGCCAGCAGCCAAGATCCGACGGGTATGAACACTGAAGCTTTCTTT.

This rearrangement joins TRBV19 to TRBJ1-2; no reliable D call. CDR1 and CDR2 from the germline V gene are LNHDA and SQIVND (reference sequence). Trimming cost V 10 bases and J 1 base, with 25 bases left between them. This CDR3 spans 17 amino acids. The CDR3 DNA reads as TGTGCCACCTTCGGTAGGCGGAGGGTGTCGGGTAACTATGGCTACACCTTC. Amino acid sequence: CATFGRRRVSGNYGYTF.

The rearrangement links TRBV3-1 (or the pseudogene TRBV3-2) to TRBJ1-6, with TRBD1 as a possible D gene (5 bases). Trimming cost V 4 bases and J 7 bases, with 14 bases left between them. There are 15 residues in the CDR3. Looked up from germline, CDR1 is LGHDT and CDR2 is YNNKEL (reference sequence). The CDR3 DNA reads TGTGCCAGCAGCCCCGACCAGGGTGGGAATTCACCCCTCCACTTT. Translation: CASSPDQGGNSPLHF.

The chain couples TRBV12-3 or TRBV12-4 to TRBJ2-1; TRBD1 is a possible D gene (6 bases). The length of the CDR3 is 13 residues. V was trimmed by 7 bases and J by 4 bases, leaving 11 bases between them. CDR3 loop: CASKLGHYNEQFF. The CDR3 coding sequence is TGTGCCAGCAAACTGGGACATTACAATGAGCAGTTCTTC.

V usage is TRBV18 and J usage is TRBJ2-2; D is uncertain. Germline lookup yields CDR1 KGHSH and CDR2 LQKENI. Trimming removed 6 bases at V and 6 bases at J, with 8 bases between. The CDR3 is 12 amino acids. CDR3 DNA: TGTGCCAGCTCCCCCATTGCCGGGGAGCTGTTTTTT. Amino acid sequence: CASSPIAGELFF.

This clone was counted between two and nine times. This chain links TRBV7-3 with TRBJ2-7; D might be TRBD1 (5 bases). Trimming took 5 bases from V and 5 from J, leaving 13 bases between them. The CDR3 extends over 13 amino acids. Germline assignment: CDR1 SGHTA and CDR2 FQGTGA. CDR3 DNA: TGTGCCAGCAGCGTGCAGGGTGGCAACGAGCAGTACTTC. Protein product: CASSVQGGNEQYF.

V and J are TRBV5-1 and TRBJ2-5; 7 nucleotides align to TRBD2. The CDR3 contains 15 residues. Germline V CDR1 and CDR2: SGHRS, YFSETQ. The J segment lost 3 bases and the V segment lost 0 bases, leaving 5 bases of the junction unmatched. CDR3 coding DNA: TGCGCCAGCAGCTTGGAGGCAGGGAGGGAAGAGACCCAGTACTTC. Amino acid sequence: CASSLEAGREETQYF.

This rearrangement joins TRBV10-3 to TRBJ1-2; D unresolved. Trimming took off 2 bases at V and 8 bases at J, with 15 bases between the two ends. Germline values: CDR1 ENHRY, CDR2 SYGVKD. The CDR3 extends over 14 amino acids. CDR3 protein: CAISEEGGATGYTF. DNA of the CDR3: TGTGCCATCAGTGAGGAGGGAGGAGCTACGGGCTACACCTTC.

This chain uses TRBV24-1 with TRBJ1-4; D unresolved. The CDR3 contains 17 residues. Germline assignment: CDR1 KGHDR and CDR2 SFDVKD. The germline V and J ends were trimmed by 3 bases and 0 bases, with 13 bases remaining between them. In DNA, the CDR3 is TGTGCCACCAGTGATGGTGGGTCGCGGGCAACTAATGAAAAACTGTTTTTT. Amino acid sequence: CATSDGGSRATNEKLFF.

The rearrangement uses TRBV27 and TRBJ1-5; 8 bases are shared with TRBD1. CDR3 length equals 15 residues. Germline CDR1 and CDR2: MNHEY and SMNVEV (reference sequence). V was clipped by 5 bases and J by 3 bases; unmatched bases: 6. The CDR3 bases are TGTGCCAGCAGTCAACAGGGGGGCCACAATCAGCCCCAGCATTTT. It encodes CASSQQGGHNQPQHF.

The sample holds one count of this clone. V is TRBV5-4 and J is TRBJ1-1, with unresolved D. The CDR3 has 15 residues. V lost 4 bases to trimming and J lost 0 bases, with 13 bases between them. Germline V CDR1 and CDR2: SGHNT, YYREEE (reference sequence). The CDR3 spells CASSPQITMNTEAFF. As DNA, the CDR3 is TGTGCCAGCAGCCCCCAGATAACAATGAACACTGAAGCTTTCTTT.

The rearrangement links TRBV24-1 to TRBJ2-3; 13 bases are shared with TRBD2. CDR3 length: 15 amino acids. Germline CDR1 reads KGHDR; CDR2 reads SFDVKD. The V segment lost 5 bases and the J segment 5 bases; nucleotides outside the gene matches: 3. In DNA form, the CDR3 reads TGTGCCACCAGTGGGACTAGCGGGAGTATAGATACGCAGTATTTT. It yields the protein CATSGTSGSIDTQYF.

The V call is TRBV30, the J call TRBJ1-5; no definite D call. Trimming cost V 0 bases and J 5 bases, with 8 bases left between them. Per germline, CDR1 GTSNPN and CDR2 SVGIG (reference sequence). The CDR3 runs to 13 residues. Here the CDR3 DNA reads TGTGCCTGGAGTGTCTCGGGAGATCAGCCCCAGCATTTT. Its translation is CAWSVSGDQPQHF.

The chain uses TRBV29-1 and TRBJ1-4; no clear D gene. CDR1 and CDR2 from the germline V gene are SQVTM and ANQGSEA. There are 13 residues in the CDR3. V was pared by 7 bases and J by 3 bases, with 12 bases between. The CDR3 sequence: CSAGGLSNEKLFF. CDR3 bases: TGCAGCGCCGGCGGGCTTTCTAATGAAAAACTGTTTTTT. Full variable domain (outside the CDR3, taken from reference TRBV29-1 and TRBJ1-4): SAVISQKPSRDICQRGTSLTIQCQVDSQVTMMFWYRQQPGQSLTLIATANQGSEATYESGFVIDKFPISRPNLTFSTLTVSNMSPEDSSIYLCSAGGLSNEKLFFGSGTQLSVL.

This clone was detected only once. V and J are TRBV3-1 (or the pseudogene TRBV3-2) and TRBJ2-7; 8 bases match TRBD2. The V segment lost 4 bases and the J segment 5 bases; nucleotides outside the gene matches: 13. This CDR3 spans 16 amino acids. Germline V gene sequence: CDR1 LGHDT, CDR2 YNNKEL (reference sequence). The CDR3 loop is CASSRRPPGGSHEQYF. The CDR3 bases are TGTGCCAGCAGCCGGCGACCCCCGGGAGGGTCCCACGAGCAGTACTTC.

Written as DNA, the CDR3 is TGTGCCAGCAGCTTAGATGGCGCAGGGGGGCCCGGGGAGCTGTTTTTT. Protein sequence: CASSLDGAGGPGELFF. This chain uses TRBV11-2 with TRBJ2-2, with D possibly matching TRBD1 (7 bases). V lost 0 bases and J 6 bases, leaving 14 bases between the germline ends. The length of the CDR3 is 16 residues. Germline V gives CDR1 SGHAT, CDR2 FQNNGV. Variable domain in full (rest from reference TRBV11-2 and TRBJ2-2): EAGVAQSPRYKIIEKRQSVAFWCNPISGHATLYWYQQILGQGPKLLIQFQNNGVVDDSQLPKDRFSAERLKGVDSTLKIQPAKLEDSAVYLCASSLDGAGGPGELFFGEGSRLTVL.

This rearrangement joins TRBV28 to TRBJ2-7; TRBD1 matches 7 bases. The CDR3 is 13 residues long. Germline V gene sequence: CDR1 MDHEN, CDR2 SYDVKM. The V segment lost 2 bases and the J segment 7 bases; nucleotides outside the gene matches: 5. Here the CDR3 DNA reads TGTGCCAGCAGTTTACCGACAGGGCAAGAGCAGTACTTC. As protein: CASSLPTGQEQYF.